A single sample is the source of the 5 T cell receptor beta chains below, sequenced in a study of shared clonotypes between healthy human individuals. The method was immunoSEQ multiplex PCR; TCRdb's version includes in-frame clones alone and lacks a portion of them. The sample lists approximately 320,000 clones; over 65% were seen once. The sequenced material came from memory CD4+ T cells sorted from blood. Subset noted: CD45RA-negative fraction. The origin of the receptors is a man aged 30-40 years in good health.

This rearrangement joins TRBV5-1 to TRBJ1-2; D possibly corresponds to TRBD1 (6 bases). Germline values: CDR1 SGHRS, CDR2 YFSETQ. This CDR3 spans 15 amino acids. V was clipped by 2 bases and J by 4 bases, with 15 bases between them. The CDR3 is CASSFTFGQSYGYTF. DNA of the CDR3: TGCGCCAGCAGCTTCACCTTCGGACAGTCCTATGGCTACACCTTC.

CDR3 sequence reads: CASTLERSSYNEQFF. DNA of the CDR3: TGTGCCAGCACTCTGGAGCGTAGCTCCTACAATGAGCAGTTCTTC. This chain links TRBV2 with TRBJ2-1; D remains ambiguous. Trimming cost V 7 bases and J 0 bases, with 13 bases left between them. The germline gives CDR1 SNHLY, CDR2 FYNNEI. The CDR3 is 15 amino acids.

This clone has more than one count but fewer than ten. The CDR3 protein is CASRRDRANTGELFF. The CDR3 coding sequence is TGCGCCAGCAGACGGGACAGGGCGAACACCGGGGAGCTGTTTTTT. The chain links TRBV10-2 to TRBJ2-2; 9 bases are a match to TRBD1. This CDR3 spans 15 amino acids. Germline CDR1 and CDR2: WSHSY and SAAADI. The junction had 2 bases not matched to a gene; V was cut back by 6 bases and J by 0 bases.

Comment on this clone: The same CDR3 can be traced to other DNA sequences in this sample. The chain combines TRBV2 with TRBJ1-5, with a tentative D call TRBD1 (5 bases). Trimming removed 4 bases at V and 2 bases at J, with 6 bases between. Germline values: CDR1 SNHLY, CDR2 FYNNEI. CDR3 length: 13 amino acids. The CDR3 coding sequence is TGTGCCAGCAGTGGGGGGGGCAATCAGCCCCAGCATTTT. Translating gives CASSGGGNQPQHF.

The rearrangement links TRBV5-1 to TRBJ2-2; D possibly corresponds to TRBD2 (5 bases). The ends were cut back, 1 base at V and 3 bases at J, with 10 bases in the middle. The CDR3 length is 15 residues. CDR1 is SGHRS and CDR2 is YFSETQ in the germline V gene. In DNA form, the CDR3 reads TGCGCCAGCAGCTTGAAAGCGGATTACACCGGGGAGCTGTTTTTT. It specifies CASSLKADYTGELFF.